The subject of this entry is one TCR beta chain. What it recognizes is unknown. In terms of origin and age, donors were healthy Caucasian individuals from Russia aged roughly 6 to 100. The CDR3 has 14 amino acids. CDR1 and CDR2 from the germline V gene are SGHVS and FNYEAQ. Trimming pared 5 bases from V and 3 bases from J, leaving 14 bases between. PCR was performed a second time for 7 to 11 cycles using a sample-barcoded 5' primer and a J-beta primer mix. TCRdb analysed the 5' RACE reads with MiXCR anew, one entry per CDR3 protein. This table has under 2,000,000 distinct CDR3 sequences, about 50% appearing once. The data were obtained in a study of blood T cells in healthy people across ages. Study background: T cells yielded about one barcoded beta molecule per two cells through template switching. Points from the study as a whole: Diversity of TCR beta per million T cells declined in a roughly linear way with age.

The sequence was collected from a woman aged 40 to 50 in good health. This chain links TRBV7-6 with TRBJ2-7; maybe TRBD1 (6 bases). Sequencing was performed on blood. CDR3 sequence reads: CASSQHLDSYEQYF. In DNA, the CDR3 is TGTGCCAGCAGCCAACACTTGGACAGCTACGAGCAGTACTTC. Filled out from reference TRBV7-6 and TRBJ2-7, the complete variable domain reads GAGVSQSPRYKVTKRGQDVALRCDPISGHVSLYWYRQALGQGPEFLTYFNYEAQQDKSGLPNDRFSAERPEGSISTLTIQRTEQRDSAMYRCASSQHLDSYEQYFGPGTRLTVT.